This TCR beta chain was obtained from a study of CD8 T cells in Susac syndrome. Sequencing of TCR beta was performed on blood CD8+ and CD4+ T cells. RNA totalling roughly 0.45 to 1 ug underwent reverse transcription with random hexamers. With immunoSEQ multiplex PCR, TCR beta CDR3 was amplified across 54 Vbeta and 13 Jbeta. TCRdb used MiXCR to reprocess the immunoSEQ multiplex PCR reads, holding one entry per CDR3 protein. The sample records 95,000 or so distinct CDR3 sequences, approximately 92% being singletons. This CDR3 has 15 residues. In germline, CDR1 is MNHEY, CDR2 SMNVEV (reference sequence). V lost 0 bases and J lost 3, with 12 bases in between.

The V gene is TRBV27, the J gene TRBJ2-7; D uncertain. The specimen sequenced was CD8+ T cells from PBMCs. The origin of this receptor is a human donor in good health. CDR3 nucleotide sequence: TGTGCCAGCAGTTTATCGTCTTTGCCCTACTACGAGCAGTACTTC. Translating it yields CASSLSSLPYYEQYF.